This T cell receptor beta chain was captured by sequencing in a study of CD8+CD57+ T cells in acquired aplastic anemia. The overall study: Where healthy donors were concerned, CD4+ cells averaged around 9.9 million reads.

Genomic DNA provided the template from which TCR beta VDJ and CDR3 profiles were obtained. In TCRdb, the reads were re-called with MiXCR into one record per CDR3 protein. The repertoire holds roughly 150,000 distinct CDR3 sequences, with approximately 40% as singletons. Germline CDR1 and CDR2: ENHRY and SYGVKD. The CDR3 totals 13 residues. J was trimmed by 4 bases and V by 8 bases; bases with no gene match: 7. The TCR sequence derives from a human donor in good health. This chain links TRBV10-3 with TRBJ1-1; 7 bases match TRBD1. The sample was sorted CD4+, CD8+, or CD8+CD57+ T cells (not recorded which) from PBMCs. The CDR3 loop reads CAILGGEGTEAFF. For the CDR3, the DNA is TGTGCCATCCTAGGGGGCGAAGGCACTGAAGCTTTCTTT.